What follows is one T cell receptor (beta chain) and its context. What this receptor recognizes is not known. No per-base quality is available; no much larger clone lies one base away. For CDR1 and CDR2, the germline V gene (reference sequence) lists MNHEY and SMNVEV. V is trimmed back by 2 bases and J by 1 base, and the junction contains 1 base that no gene match accounts for. There are 15 amino acids in the CDR3, from cysteine to phenylalanine inclusive. The read is trimmed to its CDR3 DNA, 45 bases read in frame from base 1. This sample is part of a study of beta chain features in type 1 diabetes (dated by TCRdb to 2016 to 2019). At the level of the whole study: No differences in mean age, gender distribution, total cell number or subset yield were found between patients and healthy donors. Across all samples, roughly 110,000,000 sorted cells were examined, and cell number per subset correlated strongly with RNA yield. Regulatory and stem cell-like memory subsets were isolated from only 8 patients and 8 healthy donors, whereas naive and central memory subsets came from all 30 or so donors. In the study, TCRB repertoires of sorted circulating CD4+ T cell subsets from recently diagnosed type 1 diabetes patients were compared with those of matched healthy donors. What the authors observed across the whole study: Naive, central memory and regulatory TCRB repertoires appeared more similar among patients than among healthy donors. In all four CD4+ subsets, TCRB CDR3 length was moderately but significantly shorter in type 1 diabetes patients. Only small numbers of individuals were included in the HLA sub-analyses, which left unresolved whether HLA type had any influence on TCRB rearrangement. Shorter templates might be favored by PCR, yet because patient and control samples were amplified and corrected together, any such skew would affect both groups equally. At VDJ recombination sites, patients with type 1 diabetes made fewer insertions and deleted more nucleotides, a pattern implying thymic rearrangement abnormalities. Because cDNA rather than genomic DNA was sequenced, highly expressing activated cells could have been over-represented, although no difference in activation and CD3 levels was found between groups.

The High Capacity cDNA Reverse Transcription Kit was used to reverse transcribe all of the isolated RNA, meaning that expressed TCRB transcripts were what got sequenced. Naive, central memory and regulatory T cell samples underwent deep immunoSEQ sequencing, averaging approximately 3.3 million total reads per sample. Sorted cells were lysed in RLT buffer, and RNA was extracted using DNase-treated RNeasy Micro or Mini kits according to cell number. Each cell subset was processed on its own to prevent cross-contamination, while patient and healthy donor samples were processed together. Using the immunoSEQ multiplex PCR, TCRB sequences were amplified from cDNA into 87-bp fragments spanning the CDR3 region. Sequencing of the amplicons was performed on the Illumina HiSeq platform. The paper's processing steps were these. Synthetic template baselines were used to correct PCR bias computationally, reads within Hamming distance 2 were collapsed, and singletons that could not be merged were discarded. Reads were aligned against IMGT so that V, D and J genes, CDR3 length and insertions or deletions at six rearrangement sites could be assigned. Clonotype counts were normalized to sorted cell number within each subset before computing true diversity and Gini coefficients with the tcR R package. The overlap coefficient, calculated on TCRB nucleotide sequences, was used to measure repertoire sharing. Out-of-frame TCRB sequences from naive cells were analyzed as a proxy for the pre-selection repertoire. The table was pulled from immuneACCESS by TCRdb, which kept in-frame rearrangements only. Such tables lose some clones; where checked, under half of the loss comes from unresolved V genes, and the rest has no known cause. That table is the source of V, J and clone size, and D and trimming were worked out from the DNA. A total of over 700,000 clones appear in this sample, 17% of them only once. The ten largest clonotypes hold 0.02% to 0.03% of the sample.

Each donor gave one peripheral blood draw, roughly 120 mL on average, collected into heparinised tubes. Using a panel that included CD45RO, CCR7, CD25, CD127, CD95 and CD27, naive, central memory, regulatory and stem cell-like memory CD4+ T cells were sorted on a BD FACSAria II. All sorted populations exceeded 98% purity. PBMCs were isolated right away by Lymphoprep density gradient centrifugation and were stained directly, without culture. So that batch effects would be minimized, each experiment stained and sorted samples in pairs, pairing one healthy donor with one patient. The material sequenced was naive CD4+ T cells from blood. The cell subset or site label on this specimen signifies: true naive CD4+ T cells. The source of this sequence is a woman younger than 35 in good health. The receptor chain draws on TRBV27 and TRBJ2-7, with 11 middle bases fitting TRBD2. CDR3 loop: CASSLLAGGSYEQYF. In nucleotide form, the sequence is TGTGCCAGCAGTTTACTAGCGGGAGGTTCCTACGAGCAGTACTTC.